This T cell receptor (beta chain) was found in a study of T-cell reconstitution after alpha-beta-depleted transplantation in children. Germline loops: CDR1 WSHSY, CDR2 SAAADI. The trim removed 6 bases at V and 5 bases at J, leaving 7 bases unmatched. CDR3 length equals 15 residues. A few counts support this clonotype. Unique molecular identifiers were incorporated during preparation of the TCRbeta library. TCRdb reprocessed the PCR reads with MiXCR, giving one entry per CDR3 protein. Of a few hundred thousand distinct CDR3 sequences in the sample, approximately 12% were seen once. The source was PBMCs, mostly from graft donor cells, collected 360 days after TCRalphabeta/CD19-depleted stem cell transplant. The chain uses TRBV10-2 and TRBJ2-2; 9 nucleotides line up with TRBD2. The receptor comes from a male patient younger than 18 who had a stem cell transplant for acute myeloid leukemia, so the T cells may come from the graft donor. In DNA, the CDR3 is TGCGCCAGCAGGGGGATCCTAGCGGGGACCGGGGAGCTGTTTTTT. Protein: CASRGILAGTGELFF.